This record looks at one T cell receptor beta chain sequence and its context. The CDR3 totals 16 residues. The V and J ends lost 1 base and 2 bases respectively, with 12 bases between them. Germline V gene sequence: CDR1 DFQATT, CDR2 SNEGSKA (reference sequence). Random hexamers primed reverse transcription of about 0.5 to 1 ug RNA. TCRdb independently ran MiXCR on the immunoSEQ multiplex PCR reads; one entry per CDR3 protein. This sample yields roughly 180,000 distinct CDR3 sequences, of which roughly 92% are seen a single time; approximately 0.09% belongs to the top ten. The data are from a study of CD8 T cells in Susac syndrome.

The sequenced material came from CD4+ T cells from PBMCs. The TCR comes from a human donor with multiple sclerosis. The chain carries TRBV20-1 and TRBJ2-6; a possible D gene is TRBD2 (6 bases). This CDR3 reads CSARVPGGTGANVLTF. The CDR3 nucleotides read TGCAGTGCTAGAGTCCCCGGGGGAACTGGGGCCAACGTCCTGACTTTC.